This T cell receptor (beta chain) was identified in a study of T cells in localized non-small cell lung cancer. Sequencing used immunoSEQ multiplex PCR; TCRdb keeps in-frame clones, though not all of them. The table lists roughly 86,000 clones, 80% to 90% of them singletons. The CDR3 consists of 12 residues. Germline V lookup: CDR1 MNHNY, CDR2 SVGAGI (reference sequence). Losses at the gene ends were 5 bases for V and 6 bases for J; bases not matched to a gene: 4. This clone has just one count. Its antigen is not known. Broader study findings: Appearing in adjacent lung were a median roughly 60 of the top 100 tumor clones.

The V and J genes are TRBV6-6 and TRBJ2-7, with TRBD1 matching over 7 bases. This sequence originates from a man aged 35 to 69 with stage I lung adenocarcinoma. Sequenced material: peripheral blood, taken before any cancer treatment. The CDR3 DNA follows: TGTGCCAGCAGTACGACAGGGAGCGAGCAGTACTTC. It translates to CASSTTGSEQYF.